The source of this T cell receptor beta chain is a study of shared clonotypes between healthy human individuals. CD45RO-negative, CCR7-positively selected cells formed the naive CD8 fraction, excluding terminally differentiated effector memory CD45RA+ cells. CDR1 and CDR2 from the germline V gene are SGDLS and YYNGEE. Trimming removed 0 bases from V and 6 bases from J; junction bases left unmatched: 6. CDR3 length: 14 residues. Repertoires were generated with immunoSEQ multiplex PCR, while TCRdb's copy carries only in-frame clones and drops some. The sample comprises a few million clones, around 93% of which are singletons, and about 1.7% rests with the top ten.

The receptor comes from a man younger than 35 in good health. Some clones in this sample may be carry-over from other donors' samples. V gene TRBV9 combines with J gene TRBJ2-7, with 7 bases fitting TRBD2. What was sequenced was naive CD8+ T cells from PBMCs. The CDR3 nucleotides are TGTGCCAGCAGCGTAGGTAGCGGGCCTTCCGAGCAGTACTTC. It codes for CASSVGSGPSEQYF.